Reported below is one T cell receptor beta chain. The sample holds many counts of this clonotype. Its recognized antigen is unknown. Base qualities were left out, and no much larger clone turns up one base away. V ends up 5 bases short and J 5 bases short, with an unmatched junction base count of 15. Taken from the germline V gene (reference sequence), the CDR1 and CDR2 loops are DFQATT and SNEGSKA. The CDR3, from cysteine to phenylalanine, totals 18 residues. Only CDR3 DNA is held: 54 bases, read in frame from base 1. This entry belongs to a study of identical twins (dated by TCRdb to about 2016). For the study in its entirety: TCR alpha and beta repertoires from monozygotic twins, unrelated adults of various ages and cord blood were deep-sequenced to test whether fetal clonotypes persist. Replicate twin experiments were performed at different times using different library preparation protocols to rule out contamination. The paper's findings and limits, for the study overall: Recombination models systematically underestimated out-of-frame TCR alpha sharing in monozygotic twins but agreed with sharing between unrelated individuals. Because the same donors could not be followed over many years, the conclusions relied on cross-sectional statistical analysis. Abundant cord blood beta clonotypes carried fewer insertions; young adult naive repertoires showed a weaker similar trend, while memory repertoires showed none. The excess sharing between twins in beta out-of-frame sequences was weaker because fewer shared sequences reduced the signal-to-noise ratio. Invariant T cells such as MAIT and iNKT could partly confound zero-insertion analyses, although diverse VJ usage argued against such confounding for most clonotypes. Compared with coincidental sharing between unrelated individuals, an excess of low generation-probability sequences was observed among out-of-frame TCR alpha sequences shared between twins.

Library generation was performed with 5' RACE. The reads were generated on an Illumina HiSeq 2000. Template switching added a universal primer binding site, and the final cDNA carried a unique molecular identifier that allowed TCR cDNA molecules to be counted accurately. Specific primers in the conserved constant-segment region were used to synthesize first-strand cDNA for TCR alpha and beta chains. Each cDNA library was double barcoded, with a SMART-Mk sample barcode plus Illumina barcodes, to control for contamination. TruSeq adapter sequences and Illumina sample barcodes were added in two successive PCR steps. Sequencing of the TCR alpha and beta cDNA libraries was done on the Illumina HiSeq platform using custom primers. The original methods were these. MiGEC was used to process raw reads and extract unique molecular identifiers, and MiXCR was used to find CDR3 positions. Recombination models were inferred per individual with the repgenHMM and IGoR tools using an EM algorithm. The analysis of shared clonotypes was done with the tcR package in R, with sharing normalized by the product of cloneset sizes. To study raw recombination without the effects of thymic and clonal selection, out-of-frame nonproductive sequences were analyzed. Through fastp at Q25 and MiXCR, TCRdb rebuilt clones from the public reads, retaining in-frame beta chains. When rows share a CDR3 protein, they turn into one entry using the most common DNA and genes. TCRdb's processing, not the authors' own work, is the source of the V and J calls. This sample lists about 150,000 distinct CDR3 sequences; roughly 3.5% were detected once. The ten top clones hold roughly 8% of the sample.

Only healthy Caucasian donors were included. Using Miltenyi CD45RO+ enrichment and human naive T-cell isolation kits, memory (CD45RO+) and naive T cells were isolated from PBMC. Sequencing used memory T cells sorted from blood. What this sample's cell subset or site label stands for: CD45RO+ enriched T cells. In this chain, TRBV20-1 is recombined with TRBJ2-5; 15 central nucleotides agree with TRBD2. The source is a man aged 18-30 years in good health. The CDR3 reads CSAVPKGLAGGRKETQYF. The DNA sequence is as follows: TGCAGTGCTGTCCCCAAAGGACTAGCGGGAGGGCGGAAGGAGACCCAGTACTTC.